This T cell receptor (beta chain) comes out of a study of blood T cells in healthy people across ages. This clonotype was detected only a few times. Its antigen is not known. For the second PCR, which ran for about 7 to 11 cycles, a sample-barcoded 5' primer and a J-beta primer mix were used. MiXCR, applied by TCRdb to the 5' RACE reads, yields one record per CDR3 protein. The sample comprises approximately 290,000 distinct CDR3 sequences, 27% of which are singletons, and approximately 28% rests with the top ten. V lost 1 base and J lost 3, with 13 bases in between. Germline V gene data show CDR1 as MDHEN and CDR2 as SYDVKM. The CDR3 runs to 15 residues. Broader study findings: Without sorted subsets, naive and antigen-experienced compartments could not be conclusively compared. Aged donors had fewer naive CD4+ cells and lower diversity than long-lived donors.

The chain recombines TRBV28 with TRBJ2-7, with a weak D call TRBD1 (6 bases). Material for sequencing was blood. The TCR originated in a woman aged 65 to 85 in good health. The CDR3 coding sequence is TGTGCCAGCAGTTTATTAACACAGGGCCTCTACGAGCAGTACTTC. Translation: CASSLLTQGLYEQYF. Using reference TRBV28 and TRBJ2-7 for the parts outside the CDR3, the full variable domain is DVKVTQSSRYLVKRTGEKVFLECVQDMDHENMFWYRQDPGLGLRLIYFSYDVKMKEKGDIPEGYSVSREKKERFSLILESASTNQTSMYLCASSLLTQGLYEQYFGPGTRLTVT.